This T cell receptor beta chain was sequenced in a study of T cells in localized non-small cell lung cancer. This CDR3 has 16 residues. In germline, CDR1 is MGHRA, CDR2 YSYEKL. V dropped 0 bases and J dropped 2 bases, with 10 bases sitting between them. Clones were sequenced by immunoSEQ multiplex PCR, and TCRdb holds only the in-frame ones, with some missing. This sample has 15,000 or so clones, with 80% to 85% found just once. The genes are TRBV4-1 and TRBJ1-4; maybe TRBD1 (5 bases). The source material was peripheral blood, sampled before any cancer treatment. The receptor comes from a female donor over 55 with stage I squamous cell lung carcinoma. The CDR3 here is CASSQDGDSTNEKLFF. In DNA, the CDR3 is TGCGCCAGCAGCCAAGACGGGGACTCGACTAATGAAAAACTGTTTTTT.